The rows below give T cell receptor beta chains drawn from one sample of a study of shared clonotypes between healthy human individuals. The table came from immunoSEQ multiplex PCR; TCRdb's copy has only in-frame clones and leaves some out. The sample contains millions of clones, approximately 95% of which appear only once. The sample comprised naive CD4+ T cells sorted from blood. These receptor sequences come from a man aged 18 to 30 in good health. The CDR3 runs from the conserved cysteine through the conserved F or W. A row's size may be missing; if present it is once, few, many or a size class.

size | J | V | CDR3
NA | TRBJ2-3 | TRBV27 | CASSLTSGDWGDTQYF
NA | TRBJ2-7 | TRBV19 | CALRAGIHEQYF
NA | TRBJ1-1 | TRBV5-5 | CASSLDMTEAFF
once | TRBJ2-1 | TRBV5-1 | CASRPGTGFHNEQFF
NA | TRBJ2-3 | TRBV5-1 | CASSLRGASTDTQYF
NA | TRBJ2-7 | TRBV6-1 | CASSIQGRYEQYF
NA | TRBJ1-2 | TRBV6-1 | CASSSGSGYTF
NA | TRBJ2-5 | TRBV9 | CASSARYSKGDETQYF
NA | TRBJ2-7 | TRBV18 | CASSRGRGVHEQYF
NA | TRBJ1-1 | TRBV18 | CASSPQGWTTEAFF
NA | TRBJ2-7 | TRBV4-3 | CASSPQVTKNYEQYF
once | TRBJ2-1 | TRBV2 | CASSEQGSSYNEQFF
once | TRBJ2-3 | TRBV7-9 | CASSLAGSSTDTQYF
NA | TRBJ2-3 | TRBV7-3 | CASSLGRDTQYF
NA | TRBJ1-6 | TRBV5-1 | CASSLGRTAHSPLHF
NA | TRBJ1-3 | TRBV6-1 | CASSASLQDSSGNTIYF
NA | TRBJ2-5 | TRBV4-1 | CASSQDWVQETQYF
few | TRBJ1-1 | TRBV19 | CASSIRDRGGTEAFF